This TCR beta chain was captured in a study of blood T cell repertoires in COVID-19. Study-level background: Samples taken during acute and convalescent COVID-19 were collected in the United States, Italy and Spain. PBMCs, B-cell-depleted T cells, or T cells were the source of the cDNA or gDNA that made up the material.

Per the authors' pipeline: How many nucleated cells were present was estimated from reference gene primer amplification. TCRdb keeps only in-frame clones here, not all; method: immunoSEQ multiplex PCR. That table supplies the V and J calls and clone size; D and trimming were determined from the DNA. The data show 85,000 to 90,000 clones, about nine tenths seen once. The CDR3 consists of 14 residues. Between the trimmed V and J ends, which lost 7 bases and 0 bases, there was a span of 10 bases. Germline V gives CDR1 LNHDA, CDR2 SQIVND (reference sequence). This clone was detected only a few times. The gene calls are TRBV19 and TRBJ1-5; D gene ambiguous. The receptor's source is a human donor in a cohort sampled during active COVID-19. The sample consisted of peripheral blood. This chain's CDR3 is CASIEGYSNQPQHF. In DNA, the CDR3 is TGTGCCAGTATTGAGGGCTATAGCAATCAGCCCCAGCATTTT.